This passage covers 12 T cell receptor beta chains from one sample sequenced in a study of low-dose radiotherapy and immunotherapy resistance in tumors. Time point indicated: before trial treatment. Alpha- and beta-chain coverage of first-strand cDNA came from TRAV- and TRBV-specific primers. PCR amplification of the TCRs was performed with Phusion for 20 to 25 PCR cycles, and it relied on a constant-region primer together with a V-primer adapter. TCRdb ran MiXCR on the reads and lists one entry per CDR3 protein. The table lists some 85,000 distinct CDR3 sequences, 18% of them singletons. Sample: PBMCs, taken before treatment. Receptors were obtained from a male donor with prostate cancer.

Many counts were recorded for this clonotype. The chain couples TRBV3-1 to TRBJ2-2, with D uncertain. This CDR3 region has 13 residues. The germline V gene has CDR1 LGHDT and CDR2 YNNKEL (reference sequence). Trimming removed 4 bases from V and 7 bases from J, with 10 bases in between. The CDR3 nucleotides are TGTGCCAGCAGCCGAGACCCAGGCGGGGAGCTGTTTTTT. Its protein product is CASSRDPGGELFF.

Concerning this clonotype: A clone one base away is much larger, so this may be a read error. The chain carries TRBV19 and TRBJ2-1; D uncertain. In germline, CDR1 is LNHDA, CDR2 SQIVND (reference sequence). The ends were cut back, 5 bases at V and 10 bases at J, with 18 bases in the middle. The CDR3 spans 14 residues. The CDR3 bases are TGTGCCAGTAGTCCAACAACAGATACGGAGGAGCAGTTCTTC. It is translated as CASSPTTDTEEQFF.

J is TRBJ2-2 and V is TRBV10-3; 8 bases agree with TRBD1. The V gene end was trimmed by 6 bases and the J gene end by 0 bases; junction bases not matched to a gene: 12. The germline V gene has CDR1 ENHRY and CDR2 SYGVKD. The CDR3 has 18 residues. Here the CDR3 DNA reads TGTGCCATCAGGGCTGTCCCGGGACAGGTAGCGAACACCGGGGAGCTGTTTTTT. Protein: CAIRAVPGQVANTGELFF.

The chain is built from TRBV27 and TRBJ2-4; unclear D gene. Looked up from germline, CDR1 is MNHEY and CDR2 is SMNVEV (reference sequence). This CDR3 is built from 15 residues. V lost 5 bases, J lost 0 bases, and 11 bases lay in between. The CDR3 coding sequence is TGTGCCAGCAGTAGCCCAAGTCTAGCCAAAAACATTCAGTACTTC. It translates to CASSSPSLAKNIQYF.

This clonotype has ten or more counts. The chain links TRBV30 to TRBJ2-1; 11 bases are a match to TRBD2. The CDR3 is 14 residues long. With V trimmed by 3 bases and J by 4 bases, 2 bases remained unmatched. Germline V gives CDR1 GTSNPN, CDR2 SVGIG (reference sequence). CDR3 protein: CAWRGLAVYNEQFF. CDR3 sequence (DNA): TGTGCCTGGAGGGGACTAGCGGTGTACAATGAGCAGTTCTTC.

In its sample, this clonotype was seen once. This likely stems from a read error, as it lies one base from a far larger clone. This rearrangement joins TRBV5-1 to TRBJ2-1; D assignment may be TRBD1 or TRBD2 (7 bases each). The CDR3 spans 16 residues. V lost 6 bases, J lost 10 bases, and 26 bases lay in between. Germline CDR1 reads SGHRS; CDR2 reads YFSETQ. CDR3 loop: CASNPGGGRALDEQFF. The CDR3 nucleotides are TGCGCCAGCAACCCAGGGGGTGGGAGGGCCTTAGACGAGCAGTTCTTC.

At least ten counts were recorded for this clonotype. The V gene is TRBV6-1, the J gene TRBJ1-4; the D gene is possibly TRBD1 (6 bases). V was cut by 6 bases and J by 1 base, with 12 bases left in between. The CDR3 loop spans 15 amino acids. Looked up from germline, CDR1 is MNHNS and CDR2 is SASEGT. For the CDR3, the DNA is TGTGCCAGCAGAATTCAACAGGGAACTAATGAAAAACTGTTTTTT. Translating it yields CASRIQQGTNEKLFF.

This clonotype has just a few counts. This chain joins TRBV19 and TRBJ2-7; tentatively, D is TRBD2 (5 bases). The germline V gene encodes CDR1 LNHDA and CDR2 SQIVND (reference sequence). The CDR3 is made up of 15 amino acids. The V and J ends lost 10 bases and 2 bases respectively, with 21 bases between them. The CDR3 bases are TGTGCCACCAAATCGGCGGGCCGGAAGACCTACGAGCAGTACTTC. Protein product: CATKSAGRKTYEQYF.

This clonotype has only a few counts. V and J are TRBV7-6 and TRBJ2-7; 9 nucleotides line up with TRBD1. Germline V gene sequence: CDR1 SGHVS, CDR2 FNYEAQ. This CDR3 is 16 amino acids long. V trimming: 2 bases; J trimming: 0 bases; junction bases outside the gene matches: 5. In DNA, the CDR3 is TGTGCCAGCAGCTTACAACCGGGACAGGGCTCCTACGAGCAGTACTTC. Translation gives CASSLQPGQGSYEQYF.

The sample holds many counts of this clonotype. This chain links TRBV6-6 with TRBJ1-1, with 7 bases identical to TRBD1. The J segment lost 1 base and the V segment lost 6 bases, leaving 8 bases of the junction unmatched. This CDR3 comprises 15 residues. The germline gives CDR1 MNHNY, CDR2 SVGAGI (reference sequence). This CDR3 is CASRDRDRQNTEAFF. CDR3 sequence (DNA): TGTGCCAGCAGAGACAGGGACAGACAGAACACTGAAGCTTTCTTT.

On this clonotype: A read error is likely here: a far larger clone is one base away. The chain has TRBV28 and TRBJ2-7; either TRBD1 or TRBD2 may supply D (6 bases each). Between the trimmed V and J ends, which lost 5 bases and 7 bases, there was a span of 24 bases. There are 16 residues in the CDR3. Germline CDR1 reads MDHEN; CDR2 reads SYDVKM. CDR3: CASSTGASEPYNEQYF. CDR3 nucleotides: TGTGCCAGCAGTACGGGGGCGTCTGAACCCTACAATGAGCAGTACTTC.

Ten or more counts support this clonotype. This rearrangement joins TRBV12-3 or TRBV12-4 to TRBJ1-2; D is ambiguous. V was clipped by 6 bases and J by 6 bases, with 17 bases between them. The CDR3 sequence is 14 residues long. The CDR3 here is CASSPSRLYDGYTF. The CDR3 bases are TGTGCCAGCAGCCCCAGTCGGTTGTATGATGGCTACACCTTC.